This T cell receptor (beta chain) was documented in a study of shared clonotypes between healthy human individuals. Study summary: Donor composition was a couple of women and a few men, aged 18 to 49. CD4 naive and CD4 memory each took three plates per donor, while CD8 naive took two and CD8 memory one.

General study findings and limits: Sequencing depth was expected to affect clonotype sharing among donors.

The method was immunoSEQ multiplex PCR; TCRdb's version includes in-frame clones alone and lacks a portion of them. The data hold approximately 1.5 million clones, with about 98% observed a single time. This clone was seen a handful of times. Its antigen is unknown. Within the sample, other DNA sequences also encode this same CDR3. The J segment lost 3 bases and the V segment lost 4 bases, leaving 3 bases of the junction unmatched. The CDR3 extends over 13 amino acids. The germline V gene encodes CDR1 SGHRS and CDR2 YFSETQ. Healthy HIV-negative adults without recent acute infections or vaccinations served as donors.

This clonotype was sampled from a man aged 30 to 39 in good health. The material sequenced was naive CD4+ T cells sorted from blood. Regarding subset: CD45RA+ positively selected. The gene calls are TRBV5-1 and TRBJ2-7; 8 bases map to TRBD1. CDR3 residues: CASSRGQGYEQYF. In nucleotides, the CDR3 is TGCGCCAGCAGCCGAGGACAGGGCTACGAGCAGTACTTC.